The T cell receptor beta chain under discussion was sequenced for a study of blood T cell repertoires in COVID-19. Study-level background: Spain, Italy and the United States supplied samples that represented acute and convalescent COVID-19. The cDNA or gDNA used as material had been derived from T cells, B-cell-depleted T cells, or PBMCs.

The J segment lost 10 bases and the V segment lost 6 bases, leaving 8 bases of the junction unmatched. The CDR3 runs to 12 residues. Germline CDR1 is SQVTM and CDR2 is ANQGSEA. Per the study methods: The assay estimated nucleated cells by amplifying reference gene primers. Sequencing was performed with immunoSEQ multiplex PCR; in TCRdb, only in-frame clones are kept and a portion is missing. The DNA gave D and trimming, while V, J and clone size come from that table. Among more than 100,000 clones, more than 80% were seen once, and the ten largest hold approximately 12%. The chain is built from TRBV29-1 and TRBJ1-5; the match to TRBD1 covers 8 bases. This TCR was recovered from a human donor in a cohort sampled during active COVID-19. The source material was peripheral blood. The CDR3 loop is CSVRTGTHPQHF. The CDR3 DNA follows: TGCAGCGTCCGGACAGGGACGCATCCCCAGCATTTT.